This T cell receptor (beta chain) was retrieved from a study of T cell changes during pregnancy in multiple sclerosis. The germline gives CDR1 SEHNR, CDR2 FQNEAQ (reference sequence). This CDR3 comprises 15 residues. Trimming took 4 bases from V and 2 from J, leaving 15 bases between them. Profiling relied on immunoSEQ multiplex PCR, and the TCRdb table lists in-frame clones only, not all of them. The repertoire consists of about 89,000 clones, with 94% occurring once and the leading ten covering under 0.85%. This specimen consisted of peripheral blood, obtained in the third trimester of pregnancy. This clonotype was sampled from a female donor with multiple sclerosis, enrolled in a pregnancy study. The gene calls are TRBV7-9 and TRBJ2-7, with D maybe TRBD1 (5 bases). The CDR3 coding sequence is TGTGCCAGCAGCTCCCCTGACAGACTGACCTACGAGCAGTACTTC. Its protein is CASSSPDRLTYEQYF.